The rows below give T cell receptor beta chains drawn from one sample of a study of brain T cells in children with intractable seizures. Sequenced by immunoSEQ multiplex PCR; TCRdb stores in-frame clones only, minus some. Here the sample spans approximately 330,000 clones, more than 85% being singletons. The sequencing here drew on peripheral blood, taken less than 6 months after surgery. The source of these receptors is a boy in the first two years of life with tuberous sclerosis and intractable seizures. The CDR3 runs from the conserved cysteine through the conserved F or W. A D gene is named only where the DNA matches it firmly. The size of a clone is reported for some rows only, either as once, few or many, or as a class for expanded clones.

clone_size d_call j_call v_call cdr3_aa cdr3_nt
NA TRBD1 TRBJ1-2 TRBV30 CAFREDRGLYGYTF TGTGCCTTTAGAGAGGACAGGGGGCTGTATGGCTACACCTTC
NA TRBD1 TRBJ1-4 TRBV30 CAWRGQANEKLFF TGTGCCTGGAGGGGACAGGCGAATGAAAAACTGTTTTTT
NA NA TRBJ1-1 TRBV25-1 CAGSEPSGSEAFF TGTGCCGGCAGTGAACCGTCAGGATCTGAAGCTTTCTTT
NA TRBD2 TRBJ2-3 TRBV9 CASSVGRAGGSDTQYF TGTGCCAGCAGCGTAGGAAGGGCGGGAGGGTCAGATACGCAGTATTTT
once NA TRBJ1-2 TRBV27 CASSLLGRGGVDGYTF TGTGCCAGCAGTTTATTAGGCCGGGGAGGGGTAGATGGCTACACCTTC
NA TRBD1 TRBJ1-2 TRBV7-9 CASSPKTGTGDGYTF TGTGCCAGCAGTCCAAAAACCGGGACAGGGGACGGCTACACCTTC
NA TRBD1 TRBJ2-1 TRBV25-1 CASSARDRAYNEQFF TGTGCCAGCAGTGCCCGAGACAGGGCCTACAATGAGCAGTTCTTC
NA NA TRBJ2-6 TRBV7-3 CASSFLAITSGANVLTF TGTGCCAGCAGCTTCCTCGCTATAACATCTGGGGCCAACGTCCTGACTTTC
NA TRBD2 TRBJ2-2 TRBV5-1 CASSLTVTGTSGILDTGELFF TGCGCCAGCAGCTTGACCGTAACCGGGACTAGCGGGATCCTGGACACCGGGGAGCTGTTTTTT
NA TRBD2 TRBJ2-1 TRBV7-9 CASSSGLAGLSYNEQFF TGTGCCAGCAGCTCGGGACTAGCGGGCCTCTCCTACAATGAGCAGTTCTTC
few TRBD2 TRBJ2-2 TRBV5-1 CASSPEALALTGELFF TGCGCCAGCAGCCCGGAGGCACTAGCGCTAACCGGGGAGCTGTTTTTT
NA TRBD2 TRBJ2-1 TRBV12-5 CASGLVLKNETGTSGGNEQFF TGTGCTAGTGGTTTGGTCCTCAAAAACGAAACCGGGACTAGCGGGGGGAATGAGCAGTTCTTC
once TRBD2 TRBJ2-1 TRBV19 CASSMKGGNEQFF TGTGCCAGTAGTATGAAGGGAGGGAATGAGCAGTTCTTC
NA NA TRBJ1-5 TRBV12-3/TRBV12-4 CASTRGYQLHF TGTGCCAGCACAAGGGGATATCAATTACATTTT
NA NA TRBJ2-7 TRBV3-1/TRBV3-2 CASSQDSGLDYYHEQYF TGTGCCAGCAGCCAAGATTCGGGACTGGATTATTACCACGAGCAGTACTTC
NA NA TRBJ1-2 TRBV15 CATSRDRGQGSYTF TGTGCCACCAGCAGAGACAGGGGCCAGGGGAGCTACACCTTC
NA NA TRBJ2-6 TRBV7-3 CASSRDGSGANVLTF TGTGCCAGCAGCCGGGACGGGTCTGGGGCCAACGTCCTGACTTTC
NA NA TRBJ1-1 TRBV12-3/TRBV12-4 CASSLGTEAFF TGTGCCAGCAGTTTAGGGACAGAAGCTTTCTTT
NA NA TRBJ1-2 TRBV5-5 CASSSSESGGYTF TGTGCCAGCAGCAGTAGTGAGTCAGGCGGCTACACCTTC
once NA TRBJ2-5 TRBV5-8 CASSLATRAETQYF TGTGCCAGCAGCTTGGCCACGAGGGCGGAGACCCAGTACTTC
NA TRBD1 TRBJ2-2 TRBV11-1 CASSPRDRGAGELFF TGTGCCAGCAGCCCACGGGACAGGGGCGCCGGGGAGCTGTTTTTT
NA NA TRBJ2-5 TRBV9 CASSGETQYF TGTGCCAGCAGCGGGGAGACCCAGTACTTC
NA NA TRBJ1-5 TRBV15 CATSRVQWNQPQHF TGTGCCACCAGCAGAGTTCAGTGGAATCAGCCCCAGCATTTT
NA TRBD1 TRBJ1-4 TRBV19 CAVAGTGTGHEKLFF TGCGCAGTAGCAGGGACCGGGACAGGACATGAAAAACTGTTTTTT
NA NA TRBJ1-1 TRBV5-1 CASSPPAGGDGTEAFF TGCGCCAGCAGCCCACCCGCTGGTGGGGACGGCACTGAAGCTTTCTTT
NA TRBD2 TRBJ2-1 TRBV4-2 CASSQEVASGSYNEQFF TGTGCCAGCAGCCAAGAGGTAGCTAGCGGGAGTTACAATGAGCAGTTCTTC
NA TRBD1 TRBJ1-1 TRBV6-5 CASSHRQGGTEAFF TGTGCCAGCAGTCACCGACAGGGAGGGACTGAAGCTTTCTTT
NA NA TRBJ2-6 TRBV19 CASSISGSGANVLTF TGTGCCAGTAGTATTTCGGGGTCTGGGGCCAACGTCCTGACTTTC
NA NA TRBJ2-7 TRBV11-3 CASSLGGPTYEQYF TGTGCCAGCAGCTTAGGAGGGCCCACCTACGAGCAGTACTTC
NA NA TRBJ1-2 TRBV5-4 CASSHGTGRGVYGYTF TGTGCCAGCAGCCACGGGACGGGCCGAGGGGTCTATGGCTACACCTTC
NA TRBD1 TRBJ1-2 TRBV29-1 CSAQTGGPTVRDYGYTF TGCAGCGCCCAGACAGGGGGCCCCACCGTCCGAGATTATGGCTACACCTTC
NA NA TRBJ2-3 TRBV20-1 CSARVGDTQYF TGCAGTGCTAGAGTGGGAGATACGCAGTATTTT
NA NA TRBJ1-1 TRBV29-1 CSVVQGLVSGTEAFF TGCAGCGTCGTCCAGGGATTAGTCAGTGGCACTGAAGCTTTCTTT
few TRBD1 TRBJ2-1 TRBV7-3 CASSASGTGNEQFF TGTGCCAGCAGCGCATCCGGGACAGGGAATGAGCAGTTCTTC
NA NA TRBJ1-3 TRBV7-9 CASSFQGSSGNTIYF TGTGCCAGCAGCTTTCAAGGATCTTCTGGAAACACCATATATTTT
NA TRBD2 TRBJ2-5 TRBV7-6 CASSLLLAGAVETQYF TGTGCCAGCAGCTTATTGCTAGCGGGAGCGGTAGAGACCCAGTACTTC
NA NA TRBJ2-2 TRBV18 CASSPPLDTGELFF TGTGCCAGCTCACCACCGTTAGACACCGGGGAGCTGTTTTTT
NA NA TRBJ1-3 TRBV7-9 CASSSVQASSGNTIYF TGTGCCAGCAGCTCCGTCCAGGCGAGCTCTGGAAACACCATATATTTT
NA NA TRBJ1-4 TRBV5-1 CASSLKRATNEKLFF TGCGCCAGCAGCTTGAAGAGGGCAACTAATGAAAAACTGTTTTTT
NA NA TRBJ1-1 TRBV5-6 CASSLVVGTEAFF TGTGCCAGCAGCTTGGTAGTCGGCACTGAAGCTTTCTTT
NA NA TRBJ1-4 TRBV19 CASSIGYGGLNEKLFF TGTGCCAGTAGTATCGGGTATGGGGGGCTAAATGAAAAACTGTTTTTT
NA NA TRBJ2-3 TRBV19 CASSISWDTQYF TGTGCCAGTAGTATAAGTTGGGATACGCAGTATTTT
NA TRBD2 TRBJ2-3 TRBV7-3 CASSPTSGVTDTQYF TGTGCCAGCAGCCCCACTAGCGGGGTCACAGATACGCAGTATTTT
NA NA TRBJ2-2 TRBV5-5 CASSLLRGVNTGELFF TGTGCCAGCAGCCTGTTAAGGGGCGTGAACACCGGGGAGCTGTTTTTT
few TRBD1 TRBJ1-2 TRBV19 CACTGQGTGYGYTF TGTGCCTGCACCGGACAGGGGACCGGCTATGGCTACACCTTC
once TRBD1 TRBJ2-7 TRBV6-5 CATIPGQGVWDEQYF TGTGCCACCATCCCAGGACAGGGGGTGTGGGACGAGCAGTACTTC
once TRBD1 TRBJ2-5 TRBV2 CASTGTAIQETQYF TGTGCCAGCACCGGGACAGCGATACAAGAGACCCAGTACTTC